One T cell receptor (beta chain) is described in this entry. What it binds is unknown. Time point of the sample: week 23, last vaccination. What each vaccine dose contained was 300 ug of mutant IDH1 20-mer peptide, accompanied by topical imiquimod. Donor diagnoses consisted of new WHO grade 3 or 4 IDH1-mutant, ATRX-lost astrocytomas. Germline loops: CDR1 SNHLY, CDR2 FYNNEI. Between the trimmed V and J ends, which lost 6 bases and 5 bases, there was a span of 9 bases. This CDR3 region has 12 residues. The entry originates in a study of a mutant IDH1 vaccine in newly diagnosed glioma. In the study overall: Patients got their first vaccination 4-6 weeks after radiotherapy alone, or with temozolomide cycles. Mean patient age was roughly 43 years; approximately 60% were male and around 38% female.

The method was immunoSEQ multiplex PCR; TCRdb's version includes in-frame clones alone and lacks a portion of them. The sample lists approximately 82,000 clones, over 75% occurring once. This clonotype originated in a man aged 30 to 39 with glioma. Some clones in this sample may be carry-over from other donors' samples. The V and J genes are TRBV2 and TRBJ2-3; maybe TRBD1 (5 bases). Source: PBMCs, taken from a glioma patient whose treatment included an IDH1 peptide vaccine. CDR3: CASRGAGDTQYF. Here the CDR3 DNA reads TGTGCCAGCAGAGGGGCCGGAGATACGCAGTATTTT. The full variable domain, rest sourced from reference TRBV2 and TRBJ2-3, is EPEVTQTPSHQVTQMGQEVILRCVPISNHLYFYWYRQILGQKVEFLVSFYNNEISEKSEIFDDQFSVERPDGSNFTLKIRSTKLEDSAMYFCASRGAGDTQYFGPGTRLTVL.